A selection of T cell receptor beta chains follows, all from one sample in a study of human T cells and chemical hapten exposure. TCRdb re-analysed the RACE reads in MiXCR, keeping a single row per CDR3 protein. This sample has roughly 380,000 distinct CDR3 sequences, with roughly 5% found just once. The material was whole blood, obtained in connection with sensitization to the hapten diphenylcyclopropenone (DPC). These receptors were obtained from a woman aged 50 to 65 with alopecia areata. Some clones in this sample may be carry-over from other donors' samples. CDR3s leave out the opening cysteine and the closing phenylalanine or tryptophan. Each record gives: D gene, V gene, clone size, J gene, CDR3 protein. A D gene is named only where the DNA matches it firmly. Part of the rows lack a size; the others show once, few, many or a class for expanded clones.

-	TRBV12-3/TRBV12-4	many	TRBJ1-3	ASSGGALGTIY
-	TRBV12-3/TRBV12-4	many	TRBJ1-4	ASSLALGGAANEKLF
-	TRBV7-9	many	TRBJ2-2	ASSRAGPDTGELF
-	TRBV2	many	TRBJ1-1	ASSDQGRPEAF
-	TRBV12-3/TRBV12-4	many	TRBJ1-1	ASSLGGDEAF
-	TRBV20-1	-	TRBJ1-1	SARAGGGGDTEAF
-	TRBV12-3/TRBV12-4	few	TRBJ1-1	ASSPAGRVRMAF
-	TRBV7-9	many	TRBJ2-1	ASSPIQGGIYNEQF
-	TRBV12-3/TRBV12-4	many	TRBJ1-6	ASSLGLENSPLH
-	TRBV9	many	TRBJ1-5	ASSVDGGDQPQH